This TCR beta chain stems from a study of blood T cell repertoires in COVID-19. In the original processing: Reference gene primer amplification yielded estimated nucleated cell counts. TCRdb's copy holds only in-frame clones and misses some; the assay was immunoSEQ multiplex PCR. From that table come the V and J calls and clone size; the DNA was used to work out D and trimming. The sample lists about 160,000 clones; roughly 90% were seen once. There are 16 residues in the CDR3. With 4 bases removed from V and 0 bases from J, the gap between germline ends came to 13 bases. CDR1 and CDR2 (germline): MNHNS, SASEGT.

The TCR originated in a woman between 50 and 59 years old who had recovered from COVID-19. The rearrangement joins TRBV6-1 to TRBJ1-3; possibly TRBD1 for D (5 bases). The sequencing sample was made of PBMCs or T cells enriched from blood (not recorded which). The CDR3 here is CASSAGGGHSGNTIYF. The CDR3 DNA reads TGTGCCAGCAGTGCGGGGGGTGGCCACTCTGGAAACACCATATATTTT.